A single T cell receptor beta chain is shown here with its context. Its antigen is unknown. Cycle 7 day 1, cycle 4 day 1, and baseline were the timepoints at which blood was sampled. These data come from a study of OX40 agonist ivuxolimab in advanced cancers. Study information: Three patients, one with hepatocellular carcinoma and two with cutaneous melanoma, responded partially.

Broader study findings: Antigens targeted by the expanded peripheral T cells were not determined. Researchers report that CD8+ T cells had, on average, more expanded clones than CD4+.

The germline V and J ends were trimmed by 3 bases and 7 bases, with 7 bases remaining between them. The CDR3 is 12 amino acids. The assay was immunoSEQ multiplex PCR, and TCRdb's table has in-frame clones only and misses some. The top ten hold 0.65% of the sample, which has approximately 82,000 clones, more than 90% seen once. The V call is TRBV23-1, the J call TRBJ1-5, with no clear D. TRBV23-1 is marked as an open reading frame, function uncertain. The sequence was collected from an adult with an advanced solid tumor such as melanoma, head and neck, liver or kidney cancer. The source was CD4+ or CD8+ T cells sorted from blood, collected in a trial of the OX40 agonist ivuxolimab. The CDR3 region has the DNA TGCGCCAGCAGTCAGATATTGCAGCCCCAGCATTTT. Encoded protein: CASSQILQPQHF.